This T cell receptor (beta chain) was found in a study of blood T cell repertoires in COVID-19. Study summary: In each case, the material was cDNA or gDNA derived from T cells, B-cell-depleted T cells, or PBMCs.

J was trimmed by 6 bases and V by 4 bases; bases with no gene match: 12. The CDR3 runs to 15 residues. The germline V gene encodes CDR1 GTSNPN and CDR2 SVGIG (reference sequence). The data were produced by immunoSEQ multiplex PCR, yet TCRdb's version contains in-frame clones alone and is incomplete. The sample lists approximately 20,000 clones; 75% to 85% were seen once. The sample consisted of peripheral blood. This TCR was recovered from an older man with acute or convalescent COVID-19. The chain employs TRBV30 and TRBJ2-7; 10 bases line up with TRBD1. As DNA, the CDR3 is TGTGCCTGGAAGGGACAGGGGAACGTCGTGGGCGAGCAGTACTTC. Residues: CAWKGQGNVVGEQYF.